Below, 24 T cell receptor beta chains from the same sample are listed, as sequenced in a study of T cells in Graves' hyperthyroidism and ophthalmopathy. From RNA transcripts, TCR beta CDR3 regions were amplified. The HTBI primer set drove a first-round RT-PCR of the TCR CDR3. TCRdb redid the calling of the multiplex PCR reads with MiXCR, one entry per CDR3 protein. The sample has fewer than 700,000 distinct CDR3 sequences; 17% are singletons. Sequenced input: blood. These receptors were collected from a woman younger than 35 with Graves' ophthalmopathy.

V usage is TRBV11-2 and J usage is TRBJ1-1; D is uncertain. The ends were cut back, 3 bases at V and 1 base at J, with 12 bases in the middle. CDR1 is SGHAT, CDR2 FQNNGV, per germline. The CDR3 spans 15 residues. The CDR3, as DNA: TGTGCCAGCAGCTTCCACTACGAAGGGAACACTGAAGCTTTCTTT. Amino acids: CASSFHYEGNTEAFF. Full variable domain (missing parts from reference TRBV11-2 and TRBJ1-1): EAGVAQSPRYKIIEKRQSVAFWCNPISGHATLYWYQQILGQGPKLLIQFQNNGVVDDSQLPKDRFSAERLKGVDSTLKIQPAKLEDSAVYLCASSFHYEGNTEAFFGQGTRLTVV.

This clonotype was found many times. The chain couples TRBV11-3 to TRBJ2-7; 7 bases map to TRBD1. With 4 bases clipped from V and 6 bases from J, the junction kept 15 bases outside the gene matches. The length of the CDR3 is 16 residues. Germline-derived CDR1 and CDR2 are SGHNT and YENEEA. This CDR3 is CASSSMTGWGPREQYF. The CDR3 nucleotides are TGTGCCAGCAGCTCCATGACAGGGTGGGGACCACGCGAGCAGTACTTC.

This clonotype was counted many times. For the CDR3, the DNA is TGTGCCAGCAGCGAGACTGGAAACGAGCAGTACTTC. This gives the protein CASSETGNEQYF. J is TRBJ2-7 and V is TRBV27; D is uncertain. V lost 6 bases and J 5 bases, leaving 11 bases between the germline ends. Germline CDR1 and CDR2: MNHEY and SMNVEV (reference sequence). The CDR3 is 12 residues long.

This clonotype showed up many times. This rearrangement joins TRBV28 to TRBJ1-2; 8 nucleotides line up with TRBD1. This CDR3 is 14 amino acids long. The ends lost 7 bases at V and 7 bases at J; junction bases unmatched: 11. From germline, CDR1 is MDHEN and CDR2 SYDVKM. As DNA, the CDR3 is TGTGCCAGCACCTTTCAGGGGGCTTCGAGTGGCTACACCTTC. It specifies CASTFQGASSGYTF.

The V call is TRBV7-9, the J call TRBJ1-2, with D possibly being TRBD1 (5 bases). V lost 1 base to trimming and J lost 5 bases, with 17 bases between them. Germline assignment: CDR1 SEHNR and CDR2 FQNEAQ (reference sequence). This CDR3 has 16 amino acids. The CDR3 bases are TGTGCCAGCAGCTTAGGTTTCGGGGCTGAGGCTTATGGCTACACCTTC. As protein: CASSLGFGAEAYGYTF.

In its sample, this clonotype was seen many times. CDR3 protein: CASSNPGEGNTEAFF. CDR3 nucleotides: TGTGCCAGCAGCAACCCAGGGGAGGGGAACACTGAAGCTTTCTTT. The chain is built from TRBV7-9 and TRBJ1-1; TRBD1 is a possible D gene (6 bases). The germline V gene has CDR1 SEHNR and CDR2 FQNEAQ (reference sequence). This CDR3 region has 15 residues. V was trimmed by 5 bases and J by 1 base, leaving 14 bases between them. The variable domain in full, with the rest retrieved from reference TRBV7-9 and TRBJ1-1, is DTGVSQNPRHKITKRGQNVTFRCDPISEHNRLYWYRQTLGQGPEFLTYFQNEAQLEKSRLLSDRFSAERPKGSFSTLEIQRTEQGDSAMYLCASSNPGEGNTEAFFGQGTRLTVV.

The rearrangement joins TRBV7-2 to TRBJ2-5, with a possible D match to TRBD2 (7 bases). Trimming shortened V by 1 base and J by 4 bases, and 22 bases separated the two germline ends. The CDR3 loop spans 18 amino acids. Germline CDR1 is SGHTA and CDR2 is FQGNSA. DNA for the CDR3: TGTGCCAGCAGCTTAGGCGTCGAAGGGGGGGCTGGGGGAGAGACCCAGTACTTC. Amino acids: CASSLGVEGGAGGETQYF.

The table lists this clonotype with a few counts. The chain recombines TRBV3-1 with TRBJ1-2; TRBD1 matches 10 bases. The germline V gene has CDR1 LGHDT and CDR2 YNNKEL (reference sequence). The CDR3 extends over 16 amino acids. Trimming took 1 base from V and 7 from J; bases not matched to a gene: 9. The CDR3 spells CASSQGTSTGGVGYTF. The DNA of the CDR3 is TGTGCCAGCAGCCAAGGAACTTCGACAGGGGGCGTTGGCTACACCTTC.

The chain joins TRBV25-1 to TRBJ2-1, with D possibly matching TRBD1 (6 bases). Germline V gives CDR1 MGHDK, CDR2 SYGVNS. Trimming took 8 bases from V and 7 from J, leaving 39 bases between them. This CDR3 spans 21 amino acids. The CDR3 loop is CASGDIPIPNLRPKGSNEQFF. The CDR3 coding sequence is TGTGCCAGCGGGGACATTCCCATCCCTAACCTGCGACCCAAGGGATCGAATGAGCAGTTCTTC.

The chain joins TRBV20-1 to TRBJ2-3; D is ambiguous. CDR1 is DFQATT and CDR2 is SNEGSKA in the germline V gene (reference sequence). This CDR3 has 13 amino acids. Trimming cost V 5 bases and J 0 bases, with 9 bases left between them. The CDR3 is CSADDLSTDTQYF. CDR3 coding DNA: TGCAGTGCTGATGACTTAAGCACAGATACGCAGTATTTT.

The chain recombines TRBV19 with TRBJ2-1, with D hard to call. V was shortened by 8 bases and J by 13 bases, with 12 bases between the two germline ends. The germline gives CDR1 LNHDA, CDR2 SQIVND (reference sequence). CDR3 length: 10 residues. The CDR3 nucleotides read TGTGCCAGTCCCCCAGGTCTCCAGTTCTTC. Translation gives CASPPGLQFF. Full variable domain (remainder filled in from reference TRBV19 and TRBJ2-1): DGGITQSPKYLFRKEGQNVTLSCEQNLNHDAMYWYRQDPGQGLRLIYYSQIVNDFQKGDIAEGYSVSREKKESFPLTVTSAQKNPTAFYLCASPPGLQFFGPGTRLTVL.

The chain recombines TRBV19 with TRBJ2-6; D remains ambiguous. Germline lookup yields CDR1 LNHDA and CDR2 SQIVND (reference sequence). This CDR3 is 17 amino acids long. V lost 1 base, J lost 3 bases, and 13 bases lay in between. The CDR3 DNA is TGTGCCAGTAGTATAGTAGAATCCGGGCTTGGGGCCAACGTCCTGACTTTC. It yields the protein CASSIVESGLGANVLTF. Looking up the rest from reference TRBV19 and TRBJ2-6 gives the full variable domain: DGGITQSPKYLFRKEGQNVTLSCEQNLNHDAMYWYRQDPGQGLRLIYYSQIVNDFQKGDIAEGYSVSREKKESFPLTVTSAQKNPTAFYLCASSIVESGLGANVLTFGAGSRLTVL.

This clonotype was seen many times. The chain joins TRBV20-1 to TRBJ2-1, with D tentatively TRBD2 (6 bases). Germline V gene data show CDR1 as DFQATT and CDR2 as SNEGSKA (reference sequence). Deletions cut 6 bases from V and 9 bases from J, with 21 bases between. The CDR3 runs to 14 residues. CDR3 in DNA: TGCAGTGCCCAGGAGGCGGGACCTAGGGGTGAGCAGTTCTTC. Protein: CSAQEAGPRGEQFF.

In its sample, this clonotype was seen a few times. The chain has TRBV4-2 and TRBJ2-2; D gene unclear. This CDR3 has 15 residues. Per the germline V gene, CDR1 is LGHNA and CDR2 is YNFKEQ. V was trimmed by 0 bases and J by 1 base, leaving 6 bases between them. The CDR3 is CASSQENGNTGELFF. The DNA for the CDR3 is TGTGCCAGCAGCCAAGAAAACGGGAACACCGGGGAGCTGTTTTTT.

The gene calls are TRBV15 and TRBJ2-5; no reliable D call. Germline CDR1 reads LNHNV; CDR2 reads YYDKDF (reference sequence). The CDR3 totals 15 residues. Trimming cost V 0 bases and J 5 bases, with 13 bases left between them. In nucleotides, the CDR3 is TGTGCCACCAGCAGAGATAAAATGAGTGAGGAGACCCAGTACTTC. This encodes CATSRDKMSEETQYF.

Turning to this clonotype: The junction departs from germline at one end; a sequencing error may be responsible. The genes are TRBV28 and TRBJ2-7; D possibly corresponds to TRBD2 (6 bases). The germline V gene encodes CDR1 MDHEN and CDR2 SYDVKM. CDR3 length: 15 amino acids. In DNA form, the CDR3 reads TGTGCCAGCAGTTTATTCGGGGAGGCGTACTACGGGCAGTACTTC. Protein product: CASSLFGEAYYGQYF.

Only a few counts were recorded for this clonotype. V gene TRBV5-8 combines with J gene TRBJ1-1; D uncertain. Germline lookup yields CDR1 SGHTS and CDR2 YDEGEE. The ends were cut back, 6 bases at V and 5 bases at J, with 8 bases in the middle. The CDR3 has 11 residues. CDR3 in amino acids: CASTLYTEAFF. The DNA for the CDR3 is TGTGCCAGCACCCTTTATACTGAAGCTTTCTTT.

CDR3 sequence reads: CATSSRDSLNTEAFF. Here the CDR3 DNA reads TGTGCCACCAGCAGTAGGGACAGTCTTAACACTGAAGCTTTCTTT. This chain joins TRBV15 and TRBJ1-1; TRBD1 aligns across 7 bases. The germline gives CDR1 LNHNV, CDR2 YYDKDF (reference sequence). CDR3 length: 15 residues. The V and J ends lost 3 bases and 2 bases, in that order; junction bases with no gene match: 6.

This clonotype was seen ten or more times. This chain joins TRBV28 and TRBJ2-1, with 9 positions matching TRBD2. The CDR3 is made up of 15 amino acids. Germline trimming cut 2 bases from V and 7 bases from J; bases unmatched to any gene: 6. Germline CDR1 MDHEN, CDR2 SYDVKM. For the CDR3, the DNA is TGTGCCAGCAGTTTAACGCGGGGGGGCCTAAATGAGCAGTTCTTC. The encoded protein is CASSLTRGGLNEQFF.

This clonotype was counted many times. The rearrangement links TRBV5-6 to TRBJ2-7, with D possibly being TRBD1 or TRBD2 (5 bases each). The CDR3 sequence is 14 residues long. The V gene lost 2 bases and the J gene lost 6 bases, with 15 bases spanning the gap. The germline gives CDR1 SGHDT, CDR2 YYEEEE. The CDR3 sequence is CASSFEGMRGEQYF. The CDR3 region has the DNA TGTGCCAGCAGCTTTGAGGGGATGAGGGGCGAGCAGTACTTC.

In DNA form, the CDR3 reads TGCGCCAGCAGCGCCCTTGTGGGGAATGGCTACACCTTC. This sequence encodes CASSALVGNGYTF. This rearrangement joins TRBV4-1 to TRBJ1-2; no definite D call. V gave up 5 bases and J gave up 6 bases, with 13 bases separating them. The CDR3 totals 13 residues. The germline V gene has CDR1 MGHRA and CDR2 YSYEKL.

This clonotype was picked up many times. The rearrangement joins TRBV20-1 to TRBJ2-5, with 7 nucleotides matching TRBD1. Germline V gene sequence: CDR1 DFQATT, CDR2 SNEGSKA (reference sequence). CDR3 length: 15 amino acids. The junction had 6 bases not matched to a gene; V was cut back by 0 bases and J by 2 bases. CDR3 loop: CSARDGRGQQETQYF. CDR3 nucleotide sequence: TGCAGTGCTAGAGATGGAAGGGGACAGCAAGAGACCCAGTACTTC.

Details on this clonotype: Compared with germline, one end of the junction differs, possibly owing to a read error. The chain links TRBV3-1 to TRBJ2-7; D perhaps matches TRBD1 (5 bases). The germline CDR1 and CDR2 sequences are LGHDT and YNNKEL (reference sequence). This CDR3 comprises 14 residues. CDR3 DNA: TGCGCCAGCAGCCAAGGGTCTAGGGGCTACGAGCAGTACTTC. Translation gives CASSQGSRGYEQYF.

This sequence joins TRBV3-1 and TRBJ1-2, with D perhaps matching TRBD1 (5 bases). The CDR3 has 16 amino acids. Looked up from germline, CDR1 is LGHDT and CDR2 is YNNKEL (reference sequence). V gave up 1 base and J gave up 0 bases, with 12 bases separating them. CDR3 protein: CASSQVRQISNYGYTF. DNA for the CDR3: TGTGCCAGCAGCCAAGTAAGACAGATATCTAACTATGGCTACACCTTC.